The clone carrying this T cell receptor (beta chain) was detected once. These data originate in a study of control samples from healthy donors and cancer patients. TCRdb's table, derived via immunoSEQ multiplex PCR, lists solely in-frame clones and lacks some. The table records some 200,000 clones, just under 95% of them present only once. The TCR was taken from a man in his fifties or sixties in good health. The material sequenced was blood.

The CDR3 coding sequence is TGTGCCAGCAGTCCAGGGGGAGGCACTGAAGCTTTCTTT. This translates into CASSPGGGTEAFF. The V gene is TRBV7-3, the J gene TRBJ1-1; 7 nucleotides agree with TRBD1. Losses at the gene ends were 6 bases for V and 4 bases for J; bases not matched to a gene: 5. This CDR3 is built from 13 residues. Germline V CDR1 and CDR2: SGHTA, FQGTGA.